The rows below give T cell receptor beta chains drawn from one sample of a study of CD8 T cells in ankylosing spondylitis. MiXCR was run by TCRdb on the 5' RACE reads, yielding one entry per CDR3 protein. The table records 400,000 or so distinct CDR3 sequences, more than 25% of them present only once. Sequences were obtained from blood, either unsorted or a sorted T cell fraction (not recorded which). The source of these receptors is a male donor with ankylosing spondylitis. CDR3s include the opening cysteine and the closing phenylalanine or tryptophan. Fields, in order: J gene, D gene, V gene, CDR3 length, CDR3 protein. D genes are given only for firm matches.

J: TRBJ2-3
D: NA
V: TRBV7-2
length: 15
CDR3: CASSLSLARTDTQYF

J: TRBJ1-6
D: NA
V: TRBV20-1
length: 14
CDR3: CSARDASYNSPLHF

J: TRBJ1-5
D: NA
V: TRBV20-1
length: 13
CDR3: CSARPDSNQPQHF

J: TRBJ2-1
D: NA
V: TRBV7-9
length: 16
CDR3: CASSEPFATSYNEQFF

J: TRBJ2-7
D: NA
V: TRBV10-3
length: 15
CDR3: CAISVRGAEVSEQYF

J: TRBJ2-3
D: NA
V: TRBV6-5
length: 14
CDR3: CASSYGDFTDTQYF

J: TRBJ1-6
D: NA
V: TRBV30
length: 13
CDR3: CARRASRNSPLHF

J: TRBJ1-4
D: NA
V: TRBV30
length: 13
CDR3: CALSGGTVEKLFF

J: TRBJ2-1
D: NA
V: TRBV20-1
length: 10
CDR3: CSAIGNEQFF

J: TRBJ2-1
D: NA
V: TRBV5-1
length: 15
CDR3: CASSLLAESYNEQFF

J: TRBJ2-5
D: NA
V: TRBV2
length: 14
CDR3: CASSEDGNLETQYF

J: TRBJ2-5
D: NA
V: TRBV7-9
length: 14
CDR3: CASSYSQGQETQYF

J: TRBJ1-1
D: NA
V: TRBV20-1
length: 13
CDR3: CSADRGLRTKAFF

J: TRBJ2-3
D: NA
V: TRBV14
length: 12
CDR3: CASSKVGGTQYF